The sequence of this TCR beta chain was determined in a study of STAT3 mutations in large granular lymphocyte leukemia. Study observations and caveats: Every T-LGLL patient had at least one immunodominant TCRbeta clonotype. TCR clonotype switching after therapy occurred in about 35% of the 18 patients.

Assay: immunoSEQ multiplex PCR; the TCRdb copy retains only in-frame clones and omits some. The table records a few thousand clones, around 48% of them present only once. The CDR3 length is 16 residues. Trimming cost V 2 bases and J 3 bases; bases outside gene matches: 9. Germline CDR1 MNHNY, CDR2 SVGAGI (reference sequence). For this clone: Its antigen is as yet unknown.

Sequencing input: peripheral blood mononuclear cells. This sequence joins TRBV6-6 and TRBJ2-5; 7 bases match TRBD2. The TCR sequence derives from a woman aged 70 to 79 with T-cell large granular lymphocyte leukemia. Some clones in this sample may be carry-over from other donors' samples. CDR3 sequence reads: CASSYSGTAGEETQYF. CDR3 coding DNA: TGTGCCAGCAGTTACAGCGGGACCGCGGGGGAAGAGACCCAGTACTTC.